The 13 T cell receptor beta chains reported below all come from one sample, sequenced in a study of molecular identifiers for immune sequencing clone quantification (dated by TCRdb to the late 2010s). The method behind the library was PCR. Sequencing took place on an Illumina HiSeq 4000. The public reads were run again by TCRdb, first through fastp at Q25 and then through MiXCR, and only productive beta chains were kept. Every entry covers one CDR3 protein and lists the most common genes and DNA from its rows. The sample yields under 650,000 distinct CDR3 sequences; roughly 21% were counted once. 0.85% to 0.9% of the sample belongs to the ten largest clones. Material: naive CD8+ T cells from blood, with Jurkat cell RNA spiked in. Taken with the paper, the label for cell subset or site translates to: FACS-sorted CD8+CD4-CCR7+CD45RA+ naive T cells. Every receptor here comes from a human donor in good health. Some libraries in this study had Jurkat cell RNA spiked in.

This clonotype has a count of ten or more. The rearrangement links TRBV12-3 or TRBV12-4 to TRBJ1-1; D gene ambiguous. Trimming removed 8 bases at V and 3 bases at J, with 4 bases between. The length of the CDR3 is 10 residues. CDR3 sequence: CASRDTEAFF. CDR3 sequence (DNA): TGTGCCAGCCGGGACACTGAAGCTTTCTTT.

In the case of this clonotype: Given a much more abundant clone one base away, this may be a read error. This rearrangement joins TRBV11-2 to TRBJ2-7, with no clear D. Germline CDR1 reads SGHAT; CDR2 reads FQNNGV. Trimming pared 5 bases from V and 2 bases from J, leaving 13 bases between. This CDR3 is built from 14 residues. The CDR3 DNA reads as TGTGCCAGCAGCACCCTCACAATTGCCTACGAGCAGTACTTC. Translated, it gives CASSTLTIAYEQYF.

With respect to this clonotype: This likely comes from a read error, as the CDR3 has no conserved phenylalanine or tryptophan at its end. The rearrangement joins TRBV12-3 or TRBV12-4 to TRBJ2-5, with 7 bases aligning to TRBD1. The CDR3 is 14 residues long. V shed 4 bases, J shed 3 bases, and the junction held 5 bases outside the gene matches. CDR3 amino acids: CASSSGTDEETQYC. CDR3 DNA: TGTGCCAGCAGTTCCGGGACAGATGAAGAGACCCAGTACTGC.

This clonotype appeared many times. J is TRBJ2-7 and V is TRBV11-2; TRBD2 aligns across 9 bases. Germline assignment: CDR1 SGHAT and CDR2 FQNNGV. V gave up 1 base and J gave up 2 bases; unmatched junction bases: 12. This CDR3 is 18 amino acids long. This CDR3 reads CASSLVVSGLASAYEQYF. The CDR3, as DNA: TGTGCCAGCAGCTTAGTTGTTAGCGGACTAGCGTCAGCCTACGAGCAGTACTTC. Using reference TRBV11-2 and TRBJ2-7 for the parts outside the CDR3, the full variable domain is EAGVAQSPRYKIIEKRQSVAFWCNPISGHATLYWYQQILGQGPKLLIQFQNNGVVDDSQLPKDRFSAERLKGVDSTLKIQPAKLEDSAVYLCASSLVVSGLASAYEQYFGPGTRLTVT.

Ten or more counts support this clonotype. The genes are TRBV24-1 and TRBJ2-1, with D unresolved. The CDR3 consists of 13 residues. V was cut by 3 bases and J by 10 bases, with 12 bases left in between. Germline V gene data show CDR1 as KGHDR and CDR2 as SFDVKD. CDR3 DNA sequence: TGTGCCACCAGTGATCCCTTTTGGGGAGAGCAGTTCTTC. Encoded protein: CATSDPFWGEQFF.

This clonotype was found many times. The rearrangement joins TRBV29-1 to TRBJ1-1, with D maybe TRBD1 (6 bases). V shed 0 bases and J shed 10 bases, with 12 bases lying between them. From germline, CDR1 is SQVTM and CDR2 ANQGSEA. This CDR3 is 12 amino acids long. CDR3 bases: TGCAGCGTTGAAGAGGGGGCAGGAGGAGCTTTCTTT. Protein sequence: CSVEEGAGGAFF.

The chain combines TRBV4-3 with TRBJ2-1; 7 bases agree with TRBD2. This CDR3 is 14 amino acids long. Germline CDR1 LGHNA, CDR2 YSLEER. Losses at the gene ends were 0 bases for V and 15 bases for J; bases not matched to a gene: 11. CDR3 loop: CASSQDRKASGSFF. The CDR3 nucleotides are TGCGCCAGCAGCCAAGATAGGAAGGCTAGCGGCTCGTTCTTC.

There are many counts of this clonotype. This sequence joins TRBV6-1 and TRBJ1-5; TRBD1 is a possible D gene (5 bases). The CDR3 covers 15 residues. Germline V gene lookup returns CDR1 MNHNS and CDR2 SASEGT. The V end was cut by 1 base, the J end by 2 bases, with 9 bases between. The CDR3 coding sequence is TGTGCCAGCAGTGAAGAAGACAGTGGCAATCAGCCCCAGCATTTT. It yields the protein CASSEEDSGNQPQHF.

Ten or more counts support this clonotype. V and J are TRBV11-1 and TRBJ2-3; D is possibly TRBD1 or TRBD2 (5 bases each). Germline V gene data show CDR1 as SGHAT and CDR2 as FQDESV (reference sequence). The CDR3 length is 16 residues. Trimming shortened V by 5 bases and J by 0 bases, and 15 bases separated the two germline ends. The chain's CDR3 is CASSVRDRRSTDTQYF. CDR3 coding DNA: TGTGCCAGCAGCGTCCGGGACCGAAGAAGCACAGATACGCAGTATTTT.

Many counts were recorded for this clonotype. As DNA, the CDR3 is TGCGCCAGCAGTACAAGTCCCAGGGCCCTGAACACTGAAGCTTTCTTT. Protein: CASSTSPRALNTEAFF. The rearrangement joins TRBV5-1 to TRBJ1-1; the D gene is possibly TRBD1 (5 bases). This CDR3 region has 16 residues. Germline values: CDR1 SGHRS, CDR2 YFSETQ. The V and J ends lost 5 bases and 0 bases respectively, with 17 bases between them.

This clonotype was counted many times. The CDR3 loop reads CASRLPGQASEAFF. CDR3 nucleotide sequence: TGTGCCAGCAGACTCCCGGGACAGGCGAGTGAAGCTTTCTTT. V and J are TRBV6-5 and TRBJ1-1, with 8 bases fitting TRBD1. CDR3 length equals 14 residues. V was clipped by 6 bases and J by 7 bases; unmatched bases: 10. The germline V gene has CDR1 MNHEY and CDR2 SVGAGI.

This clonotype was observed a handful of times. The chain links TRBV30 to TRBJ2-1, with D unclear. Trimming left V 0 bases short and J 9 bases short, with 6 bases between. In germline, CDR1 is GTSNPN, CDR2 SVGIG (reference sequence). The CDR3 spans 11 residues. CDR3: CAWSVSAEQFF. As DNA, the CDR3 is TGTGCCTGGAGTGTCTCGGCTGAGCAGTTCTTC. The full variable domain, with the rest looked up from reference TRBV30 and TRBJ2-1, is SQTIHQWPATLVQPVGSPLSLECTVEGTSNPNLYWYRQAAGRGLQLLFYSVGIGQISSEVPQNLSASRPQDRQFILSSKKLLLSDSGFYLCAWSVSAEQFFGPGTRLTVL.

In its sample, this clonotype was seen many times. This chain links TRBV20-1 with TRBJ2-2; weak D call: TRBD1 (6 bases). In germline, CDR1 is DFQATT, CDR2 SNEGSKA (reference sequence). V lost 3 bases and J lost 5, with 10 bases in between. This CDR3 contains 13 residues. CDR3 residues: CSAREDRTGELFF. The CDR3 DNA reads TGCAGTGCTAGGGAGGACAGAACCGGGGAGCTGTTTTTT.